This T cell receptor beta chain is from a study of blood T cells in healthy people across ages. Findings and limits, study-wide: Strong correlation was found linking TCR beta diversity to naive T cell percentage. Since the PBMCs were unsorted, naive and antigen-experienced cells could not be conclusively compared.

This clonotype was recorded a few times. Its antigen is unknown. J gave up 5 bases and V 5 bases, and 5 bases lay outside the gene matches. The length of the CDR3 is 14 residues. The germline V gene has CDR1 MDHEN and CDR2 SYDVKM. Together with a sample-barcoded 5' primer, a J-beta primer mix was included in a second PCR lasting roughly 6 to 12 cycles. One entry per CDR3 protein, called by TCRdb with MiXCR from the 5' RACE reads. The table shows roughly 2 million distinct CDR3 sequences, with less than 50% occurring only once. About 10 milliliters was the volume of peripheral blood drawn from each donor.

Material: blood. This receptor was taken from a woman in her thirties or forties in good health. The chain combines TRBV28 with TRBJ2-5, with 10 bases that match TRBD1. CDR3 coding DNA: TGTGCCAGCAGTGACAGGGGGCGCCGGGAGACCCAGTACTTC. Translated, it gives CASSDRGRRETQYF.